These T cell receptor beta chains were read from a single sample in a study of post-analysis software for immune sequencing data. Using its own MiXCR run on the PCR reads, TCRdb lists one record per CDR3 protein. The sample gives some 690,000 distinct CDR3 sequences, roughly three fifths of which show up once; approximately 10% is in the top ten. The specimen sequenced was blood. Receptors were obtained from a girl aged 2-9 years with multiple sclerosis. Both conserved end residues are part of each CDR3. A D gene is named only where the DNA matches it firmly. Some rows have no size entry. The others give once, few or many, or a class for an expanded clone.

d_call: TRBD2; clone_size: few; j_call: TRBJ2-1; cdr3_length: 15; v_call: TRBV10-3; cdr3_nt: TGTGCCATCAGTGAGTCGACTAGCGGAGACAATGAGCAGTTCTTC; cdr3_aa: CAISESTSGDNEQFF
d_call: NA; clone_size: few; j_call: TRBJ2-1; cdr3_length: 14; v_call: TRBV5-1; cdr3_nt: TGCGCCAGCAGCTTGGGGACGGGGGCGAATGAGCAGTTCTTC; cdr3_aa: CASSLGTGANEQFF
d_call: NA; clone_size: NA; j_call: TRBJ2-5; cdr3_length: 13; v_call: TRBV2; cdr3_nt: TGCGCCAGCAGTGCAGGGACGGGCGGGACCCAGTACTTC; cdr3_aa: CASSAGTGGTQYF
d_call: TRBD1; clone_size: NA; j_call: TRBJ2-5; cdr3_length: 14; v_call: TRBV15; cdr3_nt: TGTGCCACCAGCGGGGACAGGGGGAGAGAGACCCAGTACTTC; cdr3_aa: CATSGDRGRETQYF
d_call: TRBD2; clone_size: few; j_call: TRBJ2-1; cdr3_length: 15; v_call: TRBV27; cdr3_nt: TGTGCCAGCAGTTTATCTGGCGGGAGGGGGAATGAGCAGTTCTTC; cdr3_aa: CASSLSGGRGNEQFF
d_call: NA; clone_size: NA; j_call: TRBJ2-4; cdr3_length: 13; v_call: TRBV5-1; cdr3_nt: TGCGCCAGCCGCCCTATAGCCAAAAACATTCAGTACTTC; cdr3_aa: CASRPIAKNIQYF
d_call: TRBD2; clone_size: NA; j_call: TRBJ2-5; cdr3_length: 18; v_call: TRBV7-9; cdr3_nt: TGTGCCAACAGCTTAGGCCCTCGACTAGCGGGAGGAGGTGAGACCCAGTACTTC; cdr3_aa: CANSLGPRLAGGGETQYF
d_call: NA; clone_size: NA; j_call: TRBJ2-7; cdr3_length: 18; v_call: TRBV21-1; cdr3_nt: TGTGCCAGCAGCAATGGGACTAGCGGCCCCCAATTTACATACGAGCAGTACTTC; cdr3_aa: CASSNGTSGPQFTYEQYF
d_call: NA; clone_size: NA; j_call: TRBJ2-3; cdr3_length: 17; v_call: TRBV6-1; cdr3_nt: TGTGCCAGCAGTGAATTGATTGGGCAGGGAGGAACAGATACGCAGTATTTT; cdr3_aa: CASSELIGQGGTDTQYF
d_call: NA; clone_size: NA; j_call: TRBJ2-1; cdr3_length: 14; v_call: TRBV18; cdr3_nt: TGTGCCAGCTCAAGGAAGGGGGGCTCCAATGAGCAGTTCTTC; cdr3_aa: CASSRKGGSNEQFF
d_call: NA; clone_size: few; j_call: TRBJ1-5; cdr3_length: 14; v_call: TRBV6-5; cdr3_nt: TGTGCCAGCAGTTTCGGGCCCGAGAGCCAGCCCCAGCATTTT; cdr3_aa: CASSFGPESQPQHF
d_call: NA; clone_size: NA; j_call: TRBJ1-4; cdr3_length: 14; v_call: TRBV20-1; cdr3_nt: TGCAGTGCCCACGGGGGGGGAACTAATGAAAAACTGTTTTTT; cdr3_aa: CSAHGGGTNEKLFF
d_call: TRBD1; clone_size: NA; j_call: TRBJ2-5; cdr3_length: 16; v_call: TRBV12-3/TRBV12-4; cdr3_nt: TGTGCCAGCAGTTTAGGGGTCAGGGGGTCGGGGGAGACCCAGTACTTC; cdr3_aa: CASSLGVRGSGETQYF
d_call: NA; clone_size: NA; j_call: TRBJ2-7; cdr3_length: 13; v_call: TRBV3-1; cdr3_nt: TGTGCCAGCAGCCGGCTTAGGGGAAGGCAGCAGTACTTC; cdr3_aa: CASSRLRGRQQYF
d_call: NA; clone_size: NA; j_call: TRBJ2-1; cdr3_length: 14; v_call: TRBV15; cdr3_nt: TGTGCCACCAGCAGAGTGACCGGTTACAATGAGCAGTTCTTC; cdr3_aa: CATSRVTGYNEQFF
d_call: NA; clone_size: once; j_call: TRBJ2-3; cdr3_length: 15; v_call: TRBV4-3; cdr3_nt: TGCGCCAGCAGCCAACAGGGACTTATCACAGATACGCAGTATTTT; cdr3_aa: CASSQQGLITDTQYF
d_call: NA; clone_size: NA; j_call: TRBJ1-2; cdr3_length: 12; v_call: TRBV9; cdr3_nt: TGTGCCAGCCGACAGATTAACTATGGCTACACCTTC; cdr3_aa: CASRQINYGYTF
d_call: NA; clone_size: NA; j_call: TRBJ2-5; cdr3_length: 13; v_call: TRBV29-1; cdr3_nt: TGCAGCGTTGAAGATCCCAAGGTGGAGACCCAGTACTTC; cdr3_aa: CSVEDPKVETQYF
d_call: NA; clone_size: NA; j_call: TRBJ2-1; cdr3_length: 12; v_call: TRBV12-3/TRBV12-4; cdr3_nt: TGTGCCAGCAGTTACCGAGCCCGTGAGCAGTTCTTC; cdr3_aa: CASSYRAREQFF
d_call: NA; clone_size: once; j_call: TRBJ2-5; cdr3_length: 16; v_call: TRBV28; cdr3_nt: TGTGCCAGCAGTTTATGGGGACTGGACGAGACAGAGACCCAGTACTTC; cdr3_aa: CASSLWGLDETETQYF
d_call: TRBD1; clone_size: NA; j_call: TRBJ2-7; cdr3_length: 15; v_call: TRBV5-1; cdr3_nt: TGCGCCAGCAGCCCTACGGGACAGGGGGCCCACGAGCAGTACTTC; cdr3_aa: CASSPTGQGAHEQYF
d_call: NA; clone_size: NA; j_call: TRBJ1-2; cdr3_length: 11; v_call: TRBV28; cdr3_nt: TGTGCCAGCAGTCTGAACTCGGGCTACACCTTC; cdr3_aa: CASSLNSGYTF
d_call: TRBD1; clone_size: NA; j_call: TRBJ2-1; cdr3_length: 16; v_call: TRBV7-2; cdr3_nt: TGTGCCAGCAGGCCTCCAAACAGGGGGCGGAACAATGAGCAGTTCTTC; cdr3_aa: CASRPPNRGRNNEQFF
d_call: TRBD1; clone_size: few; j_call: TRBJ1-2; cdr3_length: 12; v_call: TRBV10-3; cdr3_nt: TGTGCCAGCGGGACAGGGGACTATGGCTACACCTTC; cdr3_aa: CASGTGDYGYTF
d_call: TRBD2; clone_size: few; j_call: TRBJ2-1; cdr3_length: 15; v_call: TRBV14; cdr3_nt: TGTGCCAGCAGCCAAGTCGCTAGCGGCACCAATGAGCAGTTCTTC; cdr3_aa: CASSQVASGTNEQFF
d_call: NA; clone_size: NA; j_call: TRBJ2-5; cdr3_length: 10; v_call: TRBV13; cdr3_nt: TGTGTGGGGGCGCTAGAGACCCAGTACTTC; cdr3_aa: CVGALETQYF
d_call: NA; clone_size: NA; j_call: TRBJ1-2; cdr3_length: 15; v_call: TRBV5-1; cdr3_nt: TGCGCCAGCAGCTTGGTCCCAGGTTTTAGCTATGGCTACACCTTC; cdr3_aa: CASSLVPGFSYGYTF
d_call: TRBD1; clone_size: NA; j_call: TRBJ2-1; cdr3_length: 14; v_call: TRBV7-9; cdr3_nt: TGTGCCAGCAGCCCGTCTGACAGGGTTCAGGAGCAGTTCTTC; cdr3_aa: CASSPSDRVQEQFF
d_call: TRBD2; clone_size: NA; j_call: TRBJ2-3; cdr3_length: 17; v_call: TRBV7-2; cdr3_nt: TGTGCCAGCAACCTACACGGAGCGGGGGCTAACACAGATACGCAGTATTTT; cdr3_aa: CASNLHGAGANTDTQYF
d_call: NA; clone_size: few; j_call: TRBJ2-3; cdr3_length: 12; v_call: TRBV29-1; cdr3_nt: TGCAGCTCTGGACTCCGCACAGATACGCAGTATTTT; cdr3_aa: CSSGLRTDTQYF
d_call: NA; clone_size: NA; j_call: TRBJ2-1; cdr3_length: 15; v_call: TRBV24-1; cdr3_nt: TGTGCCACCAGTGATTTGGACAGAACGTTTAATGAGCAGTTCTTC; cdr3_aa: CATSDLDRTFNEQFF
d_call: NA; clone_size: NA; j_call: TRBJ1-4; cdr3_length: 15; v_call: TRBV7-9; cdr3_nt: TGTGCCAGCAGCCCGCCTCCCGGCTCTAATGAAAGACTGTTTTTT; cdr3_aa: CASSPPPGSNERLFF
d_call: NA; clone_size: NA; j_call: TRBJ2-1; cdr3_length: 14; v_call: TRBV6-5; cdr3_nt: TGTGCCAGCAGTTACTCGATTCGGGGTGCTGAGCAGTTCTTC; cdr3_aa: CASSYSIRGAEQFF
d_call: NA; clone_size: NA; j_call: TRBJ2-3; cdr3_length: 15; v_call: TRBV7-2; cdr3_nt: TGTGCCAGCAGCTTAGCAGCGTTTTTAAAGGATACGCAGTATTTT; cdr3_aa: CASSLAAFLKDTQYF
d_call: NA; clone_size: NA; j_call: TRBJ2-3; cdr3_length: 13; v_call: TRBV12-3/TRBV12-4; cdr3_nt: TGTGCCAGCAGTTATGGCCACGCAGATATGCAGTATTTT; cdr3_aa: CASSYGHADMQYF
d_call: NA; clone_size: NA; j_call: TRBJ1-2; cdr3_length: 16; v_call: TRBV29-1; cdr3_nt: TGCAGCGTTGAAGACCAGGGGAGGGGAGGAGGATATGGCTACACCTTC; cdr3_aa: CSVEDQGRGGGYGYTF
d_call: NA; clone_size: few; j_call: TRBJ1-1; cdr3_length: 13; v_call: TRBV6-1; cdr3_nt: TGTGCCAGCAGGGGGACGGTGAACACTGAAGCTTTCTTT; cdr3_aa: CASRGTVNTEAFF
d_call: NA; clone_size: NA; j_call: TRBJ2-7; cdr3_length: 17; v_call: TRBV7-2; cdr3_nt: TGTGCCAGCAGCTTCCCAGGAGGGTCAGGGTTGGGGTACGAGCAGTACTTC; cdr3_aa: CASSFPGGSGLGYEQYF
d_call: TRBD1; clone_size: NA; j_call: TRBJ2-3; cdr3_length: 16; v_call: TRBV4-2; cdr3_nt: TGTGCCAGCAGCCGTATCTCGGGGACAGGTGAAGATACGCAGTATTTT; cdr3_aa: CASSRISGTGEDTQYF
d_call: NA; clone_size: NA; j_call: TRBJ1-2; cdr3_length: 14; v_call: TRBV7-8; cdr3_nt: TGTGCCAGCAGCGTATGGGGGCCAGCCTATGGCTACACCTTC; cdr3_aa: CASSVWGPAYGYTF
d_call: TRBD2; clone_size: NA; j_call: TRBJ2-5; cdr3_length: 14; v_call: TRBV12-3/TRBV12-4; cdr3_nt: TGTGCCAGCAGTTCCGCAGCGGGAGCAGAGACCCAGTACTTC; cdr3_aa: CASSSAAGAETQYF
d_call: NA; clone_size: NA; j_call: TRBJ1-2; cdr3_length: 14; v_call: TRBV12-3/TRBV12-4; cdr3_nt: TGTGCCAGCAGTGGAGTGGGCAAACGCTATGGCTACACCTTC; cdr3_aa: CASSGVGKRYGYTF
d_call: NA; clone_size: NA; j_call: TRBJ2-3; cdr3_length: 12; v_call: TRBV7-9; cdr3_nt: TGTGCCAGCAGCTTATCTCGATATACGCAGTATTTT; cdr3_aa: CASSLSRYTQYF
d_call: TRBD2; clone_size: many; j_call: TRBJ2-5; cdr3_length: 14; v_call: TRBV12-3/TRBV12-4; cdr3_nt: TGTGCCAGCAGTCTAGCGGGGACACAAGAGACCCAGTACTTC; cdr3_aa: CASSLAGTQETQYF
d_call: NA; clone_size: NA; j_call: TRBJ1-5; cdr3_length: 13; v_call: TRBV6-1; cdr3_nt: TGTGCCAGCAGTGGAGCGCTCAATCAGCCCCAGCATTTT; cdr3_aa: CASSGALNQPQHF
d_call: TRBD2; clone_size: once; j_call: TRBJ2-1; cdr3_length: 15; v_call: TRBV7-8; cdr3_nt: TGTGCCAGCAGCGCCCTAGCGGGCGACGACAATGAGCAGTTCTTC; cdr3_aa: CASSALAGDDNEQFF
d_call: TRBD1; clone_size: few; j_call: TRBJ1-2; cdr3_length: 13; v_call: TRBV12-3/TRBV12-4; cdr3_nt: TGTGCCAGCAGGGAAACAGGGGCCTATGGCTACACCTTC; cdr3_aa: CASRETGAYGYTF
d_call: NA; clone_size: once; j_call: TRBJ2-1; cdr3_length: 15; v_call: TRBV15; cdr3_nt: TGTGCCACCAGCCCCCCACGGGGAGTCTACAATGAGCAGTTCTTC; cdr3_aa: CATSPPRGVYNEQFF
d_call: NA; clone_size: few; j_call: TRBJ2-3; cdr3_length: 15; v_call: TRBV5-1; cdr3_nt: TGCGCCAGCAGCTTGGACTCTTCTAGCACAGATACGCAGTATTTT; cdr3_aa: CASSLDSSSTDTQYF
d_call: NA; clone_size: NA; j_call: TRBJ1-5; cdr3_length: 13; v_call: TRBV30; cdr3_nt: TGTGCCTGGAGTCAAGGGGTCAATCAGCCCCAGCATTTT; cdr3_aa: CAWSQGVNQPQHF
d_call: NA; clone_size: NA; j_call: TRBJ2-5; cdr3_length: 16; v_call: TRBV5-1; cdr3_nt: TGCGCCAGCAGCTTGGTGTCAGGATCCCCCCAAGAGACCCAGTACTTC; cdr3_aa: CASSLVSGSPQETQYF
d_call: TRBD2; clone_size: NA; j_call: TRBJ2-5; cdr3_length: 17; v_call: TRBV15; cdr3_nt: TGTGCCACCAGCAGAGAACGGACTAGCGGGTCCCAAGAGACCCAGTACTTC; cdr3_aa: CATSRERTSGSQETQYF
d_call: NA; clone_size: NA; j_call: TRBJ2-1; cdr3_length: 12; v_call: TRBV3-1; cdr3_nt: TGTGCCAGCAGTAAGCGGGCATGGGAGCAGTTCTTC; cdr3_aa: CASSKRAWEQFF
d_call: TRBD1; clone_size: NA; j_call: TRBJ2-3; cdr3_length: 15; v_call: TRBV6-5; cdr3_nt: TGCGCCAGCAGTGCGAGACAGGGGATAGCAGATACGCAGTATTTT; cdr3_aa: CASSARQGIADTQYF
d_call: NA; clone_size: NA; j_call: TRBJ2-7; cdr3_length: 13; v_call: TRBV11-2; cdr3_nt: TGTGCCAGCAGCTTAGATCTGGTCTACGAGCAGTACTTC; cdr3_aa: CASSLDLVYEQYF
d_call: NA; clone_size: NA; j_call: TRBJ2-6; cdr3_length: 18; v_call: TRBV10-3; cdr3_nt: TGTGCCATCAGTGAGGGGGGGGCTGGCCTCTCTGGGGCCAACGTCCTGACTTTC; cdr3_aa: CAISEGGAGLSGANVLTF
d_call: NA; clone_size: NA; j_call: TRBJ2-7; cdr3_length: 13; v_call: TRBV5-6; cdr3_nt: TGTGCCAGCAGCTTTGAACGGATCCACGAGCAGTACTTC; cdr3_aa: CASSFERIHEQYF
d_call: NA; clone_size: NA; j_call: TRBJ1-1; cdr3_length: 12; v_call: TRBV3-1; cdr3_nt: TGTGCCAGCAGCTCCGTTCGGGATGAAGCTTTCTTT; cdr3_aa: CASSSVRDEAFF
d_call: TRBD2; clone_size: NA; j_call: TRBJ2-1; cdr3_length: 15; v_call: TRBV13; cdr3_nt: TGTGCCAGCAGCTCCGGGGGGGCCCTGGGCAATGAGCAGTTCTTC; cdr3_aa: CASSSGGALGNEQFF
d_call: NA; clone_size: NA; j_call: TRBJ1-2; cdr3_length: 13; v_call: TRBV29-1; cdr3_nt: TGCAGCGTCCACCCGTTAGGGGGGAATGGCTACACCTTC; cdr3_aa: CSVHPLGGNGYTF